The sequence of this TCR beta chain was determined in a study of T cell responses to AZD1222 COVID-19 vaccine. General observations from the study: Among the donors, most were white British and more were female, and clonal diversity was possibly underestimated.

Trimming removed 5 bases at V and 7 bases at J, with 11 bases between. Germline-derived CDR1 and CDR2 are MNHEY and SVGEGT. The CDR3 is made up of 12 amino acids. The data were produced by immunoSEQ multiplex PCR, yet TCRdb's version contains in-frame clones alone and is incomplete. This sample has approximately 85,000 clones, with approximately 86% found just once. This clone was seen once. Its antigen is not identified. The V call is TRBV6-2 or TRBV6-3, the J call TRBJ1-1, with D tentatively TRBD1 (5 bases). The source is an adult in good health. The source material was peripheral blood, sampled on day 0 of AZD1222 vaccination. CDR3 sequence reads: CASSGWTLEAFF. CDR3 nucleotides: TGTGCCAGCAGTGGGTGGACACTTGAAGCTTTCTTT.